This T cell receptor (beta chain) was recorded in a study of shared clonotypes between healthy human individuals. Study findings and constraints: The study found about 5.1% of naive CD4 clonotypes shared across a few donors. Non-shared clonotypes showed lower generation probabilities than clonotypes common to all four donors.

Selected positively for CCR7 and CD45RO-negative, naive CD8 cells excluded terminally differentiated effector memory CD45RA+ cells. Some clones are missing from TCRdb's copy, which holds only in-frame ones; the method was immunoSEQ multiplex PCR. Of more than 2 million clones in the sample, around 95% are singletons; the top ten hold under 2%. With respect to this clone: As yet, its antigen is unknown.

Germline lookup yields CDR1 SGDLS and CDR2 YYNGEE. The CDR3 is 16 residues long. Between the trimmed V and J ends, which lost 4 bases and 2 bases, there was a span of 19 bases. This sequence joins TRBV9 and TRBJ2-7; weak D call: TRBD1 (6 bases). This TCR was sampled from a man younger than 35 in good health. Some clones in this sample may be carry-over from other donors' samples. The material sequenced was naive CD8+ T cells from PBMCs. The DNA of the CDR3 is TGTGCCAGCAGCACAAACATCCAGGGGCCTACCTACGAGCAGTACTTC. This gives the protein CASSTNIQGPTYEQYF.